This T cell receptor (beta chain) was obtained from a study of cytomegalovirus exposure and HLA in healthy donors. This clone was observed a single time. The antigen is unknown. Study-level findings and limits: Most TCR beta V segments were productive about 90% or about 30% of the time in an earlier analysis. Reports indicated that the classifier achieved high specificity and sensitivity in diagnosing cytomegalovirus status. For most subjects, TCR beta sequences were reported to predict HLA-A and HLA-B alleles with accuracy. Upon later analysis, HLA-associated TCR beta chains proved more clonally expanded than other, equally common chains.

With 60 Vbeta and 13 Jbeta primers, the PCR was carried out. Sequencing was performed with immunoSEQ multiplex PCR; in TCRdb, only in-frame clones are kept and a portion is missing. This sample has some 100,000 clones, with 70% to 80% found just once. The material sequenced was PBMCs. This TCR was sampled from a man aged 50 or older in good health and CMV-seropositive.

CDR3 residues: CASSSPGTSGNTIYF. CDR3 bases: TGTGCCAGCAGTTCCCCCGGGACATCTGGAAACACCATATATTTT. This rearrangement joins TRBV28 to TRBJ1-3; tentatively, D is TRBD1 (6 bases). V lost 4 bases, J lost 1 base, and 11 bases lay in between. Germline V gives CDR1 MDHEN, CDR2 SYDVKM. CDR3 length: 15 amino acids.